The next 24 T cell receptor beta chains were all read from a single sample in a study of blood T cell repertoires in COVID-19. Some clones are missing from TCRdb's copy, which holds only in-frame ones; the method was immunoSEQ multiplex PCR. The table lists a few hundred thousand clones, about 88% of them singletons. Sequencing was carried out using peripheral blood. The receptors were sampled from a young man with active or convalescent COVID-19.

This clone was recorded only once. This CDR3 is CASSPYRLAGSSYEQYF. CDR3 bases: TGTGCCAGCAGCCCCTATCGACTAGCGGGGAGTTCCTACGAGCAGTACTTC. The chain has TRBV5-8 and TRBJ2-7; 11 bases are shared with TRBD2. The CDR3 spans 17 residues. Germline values: CDR1 SGHTS, CDR2 YDEGEE. J was trimmed by 1 base and V by 4 bases; bases with no gene match: 10.

The gene calls are TRBV3-1 (or the pseudogene TRBV3-2) and TRBJ2-7; TRBD1 matches at 8 bases. Germline-derived CDR1 and CDR2 are LGHDT and YNNKEL (reference sequence). The CDR3 extends over 16 amino acids. J was trimmed by 3 bases and V by 3 bases; bases with no gene match: 10. The CDR3 region is CASSQYPGQEDYEQYF. The CDR3 coding sequence is TGTGCCAGCAGCCAGTACCCGGGACAGGAGGACTACGAGCAGTACTTC.

This clone was seen just once. V is TRBV11-2 and J is TRBJ1-4, with TRBD1 as a possible D gene (5 bases). Trimming shortened V by 2 bases and J by 8 bases, and 9 bases separated the two germline ends. The CDR3 is made up of 13 amino acids. Germline CDR1 reads SGHAT; CDR2 reads FQNNGV. CDR3 nucleotide sequence: TGTGCCAGCAGCTTACCAGGGCAGGAAAAACTGTTTTTT. It yields the protein CASSLPGQEKLFF.

This clone was picked up one time. The chain has TRBV7-2 and TRBJ1-4; D gene ambiguous. The CDR3 loop spans 15 amino acids. Germline CDR1 SGHTA, CDR2 FQGNSA. V was clipped by 1 base and J by 4 bases, with 10 bases between them. CDR3 residues: CASSLVGLYNEKLFF. CDR3 sequence (DNA): TGTGCCAGCAGCTTAGTCGGTCTTTATAATGAAAAACTGTTTTTT.

This clone was observed a handful of times. The rearrangement joins TRBV19 to TRBJ1-2; 7 positions agree with TRBD1. The CDR3 extends over 14 amino acids. Germline CDR1 is LNHDA and CDR2 is SQIVND (reference sequence). After removal of 7 bases from V and 4 bases from J, the junction contained 9 bases not matched to a gene. CDR3 coding DNA: TGTGCCAGTACCCGAGACCGGGACAGCTATGGCTACACCTTC. It is translated as CASTRDRDSYGYTF.

The chain joins TRBV18 to TRBJ2-2; 10 bases map to TRBD1. Per the germline V gene, CDR1 is KGHSH and CDR2 is LQKENI. The CDR3 runs 14 residues. Trimming took 4 bases from V and 5 from J; bases not matched to a gene: 1. Here the CDR3 reads CASSRTGGTGELFF. The CDR3 region has the DNA TGTGCCAGCTCACGGACAGGGGGAACCGGGGAGCTGTTTTTT.

V gene TRBV10-3 combines with J gene TRBJ2-3, with D possibly TRBD2 on 6 matching bases. CDR1 is ENHRY, CDR2 SYGVKD, per germline. This CDR3 has 11 residues. In nucleotides, the CDR3 is TGTGCATCGGGGGTCGGGGATACGCAGTATTTT. Protein product: CASGVGDTQYF.

The J gene is TRBJ2-1, the V gene TRBV20-1, with TRBD2 identical over 7 bases. Germline CDR1 reads DFQATT; CDR2 reads SNEGSKA (reference sequence). The V and J ends lost 3 bases and 6 bases, in that order; junction bases with no gene match: 5. The CDR3 extends over 13 amino acids. CDR3 protein: CSASGGGTNEQFF. DNA of the CDR3: TGCAGTGCTAGTGGCGGGGGTACCAATGAGCAGTTCTTC.

This chain links TRBV5-5 with TRBJ1-5, with a tentative D call TRBD1 (6 bases). The germline V gene encodes CDR1 SGHKS and CDR2 YYEKEE (reference sequence). The CDR3 runs to 13 residues. V was shortened by 4 bases and J by 5 bases, with 10 bases between the two germline ends. The CDR3 DNA reads as TGTGCCAGCAGCCCAGGGGTGGATCAGCCCCAGCATTTT. Amino acid sequence: CASSPGVDQPQHF.

DNA of the CDR3: TGCGCCAGCAGCCCGGGGACAGGGCCCTCGTCCGGGGAGCTGTTTTTT. Translation: CASSPGTGPSSGELFF. The chain couples TRBV5-1 to TRBJ2-2, with 9 bases matching TRBD1. Germline V gene sequence: CDR1 SGHRS, CDR2 YFSETQ. The V and J ends lost 4 bases and 6 bases, in that order; junction bases with no gene match: 10. There are 16 residues in the CDR3.

This chain's CDR3 is CASSQALAGGLSYEQYF. The CDR3 DNA reads TGCGCCAGCAGCCAAGCTCTAGCGGGGGGCCTCTCCTACGAGCAGTACTTC. The chain uses TRBV4-3 and TRBJ2-7; 11 nucleotides line up with TRBD2. J was trimmed by 0 bases and V by 1 base; bases with no gene match: 5. The CDR3 is 17 amino acids. Germline V gives CDR1 LGHNA, CDR2 YSLEER.

The chain couples TRBV25-1 to TRBJ2-3; D is unclear. Per the germline V gene, CDR1 is MGHDK and CDR2 is SYGVNS. The CDR3 runs to 15 residues. Trimming took off 1 base at V and 0 bases at J, with 8 bases between the two ends. CDR3: CASSESTRSTDTQYF. The CDR3 DNA sequence: TGTGCCAGCAGTGAATCAACTCGAAGCACAGATACGCAGTATTTT.

V usage is TRBV6-5 and J usage is TRBJ1-1, with D unresolved. Germline V CDR1 and CDR2: MNHEY, SVGAGI. The germline V and J ends were trimmed by 3 bases and 7 bases, with 12 bases remaining between them. CDR3 length: 13 amino acids. The CDR3 region is CASSYTLTGEAFF. The CDR3 region has the DNA TGTGCCAGCAGTTATACCTTGACGGGTGAAGCTTTCTTT.

The CDR3 sequence is CASSQPREGPKKGAFF. The CDR3, as DNA: TGCGCCAGCAGCCAACCCCGGGAAGGGCCAAAAAAGGGAGCTTTCTTT. The genes are TRBV4-1 and TRBJ1-1; no definite D call. In germline, CDR1 is MGHRA, CDR2 YSYEKL. This CDR3 spans 16 amino acids. The V end lost 2 bases, the J end lost 10 bases, and 23 bases lay between the germline ends.

The V call is TRBV4-1, the J call TRBJ1-2; D may be TRBD1 (5 bases). The length of the CDR3 is 18 residues. Trimming left V 0 bases short and J 4 bases short, with 21 bases between. Germline CDR1 and CDR2: MGHRA and YSYEKL. CDR3 amino acids: CASSQDSLLRQGTYGYTF. The CDR3 coding sequence is TGCGCCAGCAGCCAAGATAGTTTATTGAGGCAGGGAACCTATGGCTACACCTTC.

The chain couples TRBV10-1 to TRBJ2-1; D is possibly TRBD2 (6 bases). The germline CDR1 and CDR2 sequences are WNHNN and SYGVQD (reference sequence). This CDR3 comprises 14 residues. Between the trimmed V and J ends, which lost 2 bases and 1 base, there was a span of 6 bases. For the CDR3, the DNA is TGCGCCAGCAGTGAGGGGGGGTCCTACAATGAGCAGTTCTTC. This gives the protein CASSEGGSYNEQFF.

The rearrangement links TRBV6-5 to TRBJ1-5, with TRBD1 matching over 7 bases. This CDR3 is built from 13 residues. V shed 10 bases and J 5 bases; nucleotides not matched to a gene: 8. In germline, CDR1 is MNHEY, CDR2 SVGAGI. For the CDR3, the DNA is TGTGCCACAGGGGGGTCCCTGGATCAGCCCCAGCATTTT. This translates into CATGGSLDQPQHF.

The chain uses TRBV4-3 and TRBJ1-1; 11 bases agree with TRBD1. Germline CDR1 is LGHNA and CDR2 is YSLEER. V shed 5 bases and J 7 bases; nucleotides not matched to a gene: 3. The length of the CDR3 is 13 residues. CDR3 loop: CASSYGTGGEAFF. CDR3 nucleotide sequence: TGCGCCAGCAGCTACGGGACAGGGGGTGAAGCTTTCTTT.

About this clone: The same CDR3 also results from other DNA sequences found in this sample. The V gene is TRBV6-2 or TRBV6-3, the J gene TRBJ2-1; D may be TRBD2 (6 bases). V lost 5 bases, J lost 1 base, and 9 bases lay in between. The CDR3 is made up of 14 amino acids. Germline CDR1 is MNHEY and CDR2 is SVGEGT. The CDR3 DNA follows: TGTGCCAGCAGTGGGACTGGATCCTACAATGAGCAGTTCTTC. It is translated as CASSGTGSYNEQFF.

The J gene is TRBJ2-7, the V gene TRBV13; D possibly corresponds to TRBD2 (5 bases). Germline V gives CDR1 PRHDT, CDR2 FYEKMQ (reference sequence). Between the trimmed V and J ends, which lost 4 bases and 3 bases, there was a span of 13 bases. CDR3 size: 14 residues. Here the CDR3 reads CASSSRTSIYEQYF. In nucleotides, the CDR3 is TGTGCCAGCAGCTCCCGGACTTCTATCTACGAGCAGTACTTC. Full variable domain (missing parts from reference TRBV13 and TRBJ2-7): AAGVIQSPRHLIKEKRETATLKCYPIPRHDTVYWYQQGPGQDPQFLISFYEKMQSDKGSIPDRFSAQQFSDYHSELNMSSLELGDSALYFCASSSRTSIYEQYFGPGTRLTVT.

The chain joins TRBV19 to TRBJ2-1, with D maybe TRBD1 (5 bases). The CDR3 contains 14 residues. V was shortened by 6 bases and J by 0 bases, with 9 bases between the two germline ends. CDR1 and CDR2 (germline): LNHDA, SQIVND (reference sequence). The CDR3 DNA reads as TGTGCCAGTAGGCCCGACAGCTCCTACAATGAGCAGTTCTTC. Its translation is CASRPDSSYNEQFF.

The V and J genes are TRBV7-3 and TRBJ2-2; maybe TRBD2 (5 bases). CDR1 and CDR2 (germline): SGHTA, FQGTGA. V shed 2 bases and J shed 6 bases, with 10 bases lying between them. The length of the CDR3 is 14 residues. This CDR3 is CASSLRKGAGELFF. The CDR3 bases are TGTGCCAGCAGCTTACGAAAGGGAGCCGGGGAGCTGTTTTTT.

This CDR3 reads CASSFSGNNQPQHF. CDR3 DNA sequence: TGTGCCAGCAGTTTTTCAGGGAACAATCAGCCCCAGCATTTT. The V gene is TRBV27, the J gene TRBJ1-5, with D perhaps matching TRBD1 (5 bases). Per the germline V gene, CDR1 is MNHEY and CDR2 is SMNVEV (reference sequence). The CDR3 is 14 amino acids. V gave up 3 bases and J gave up 3 bases, with 9 bases separating them.

This clone is a singleton in its sample. The V and J genes are TRBV28 and TRBJ1-1; D is unresolved. Germline CDR1 MDHEN, CDR2 SYDVKM. The V end was cut by 4 bases, the J end by 11 bases, with 17 bases between. The CDR3 runs 13 residues. The CDR3 DNA is TGTGCCAGCAGTTCCCCATCTAAGTTCGGGGCTTTCTTT. It is translated as CASSSPSKFGAFF.